This is a list of T cell receptor beta chains from one sample in a study of B cell selection in AIRE deficiency. Using immunoSEQ multiplex PCR, the repertoire was profiled, and TCRdb retains in-frame clones only, with some absent. The sample has tens of thousands of clones; roughly 97% are singletons. The sequencing sample was made of conventional CD4+ T cells sorted from PBMCs. These receptors were obtained from a human donor with AIRE deficiency. The CDR3 runs from the conserved cysteine through the conserved F or W. D genes are given only for firm matches. Clone size is not always given. Where it is, it says once, few, many or a class for expanded clones.

NA,NA,TRBJ1-4,TRBV10-3,CAISEQLFEKLFF,TGTGCCATCAGTGAGCAGCTTTTCGAAAAACTGTTTTTT
NA,NA,TRBJ1-2,TRBV25-1,CASSEYGGRGGKGYTF,TGTGCCAGCAGTGAATATGGAGGCAGGGGAGGGAAAGGCTACACCTTC
TRBD2,NA,TRBJ2-3,TRBV5-1,CASSPQGSGGLGQYF,TGCGCCAGCAGCCCCCAGGGTAGCGGGGGATTAGGGCAGTATTTT
NA,NA,TRBJ2-5,TRBV7-2,CASSLTTGTWETQYF,TGTGCCAGCAGCTTAACGACAGGGACTTGGGAGACCCAGTACTTC
TRBD1,NA,TRBJ1-2,TRBV28,CASKPGQIYGYTF,TGTGCCAGCAAACCGGGACAGATCTATGGCTACACCTTC
TRBD2,NA,TRBJ2-7,TRBV6-6,CASRHIAGAYEQYF,TGTGCCAGCCGTCACATAGCGGGAGCCTACGAGCAGTACTTC
TRBD2,NA,TRBJ2-2,TRBV2,CASSETGLAGDRNTGELFF,TGTGCCAGCAGTGAAACGGGACTAGCGGGAGATCGCAACACCGGGGAGCTGTTTTTT
TRBD2,once,TRBJ2-2,TRBV7-7,CASSPRGGGELFF,TGTGCCAGCAGTCCACGGGGGGGCGGGGAGCTGTTTTTT
TRBD1,once,TRBJ1-2,TRBV2,CASSEVTGGAEGYTF,TGTGCCAGCAGTGAAGTCACAGGGGGCGCCGAGGGCTACACCTTC
TRBD2,NA,TRBJ2-1,TRBV5-1,CASSKGLAENEQFF,TGCGCCAGCAGCAAAGGACTAGCGGAGAATGAGCAGTTCTTC
NA,NA,TRBJ2-3,TRBV5-5,CASSLGRLSTDTQYF,TGTGCCAGCAGCTTGGGTCGACTCAGCACAGATACGCAGTATTTT
TRBD2,once,TRBJ2-1,TRBV6-1,CASRLAGVNNEQFF,TGTGCCAGCAGACTAGCGGGAGTCAACAATGAGCAGTTCTTC
NA,NA,TRBJ2-3,TRBV15,CATSRSQGRGTDTQYF,TGTGCCACCAGCAGGTCACAGGGTAGGGGCACAGATACGCAGTATTTT
TRBD1,NA,TRBJ2-7,TRBV7-6,CASSLRQGGYYEQYF,TGTGCCAGCAGCCTGAGACAGGGGGGGTACTACGAGCAGTACTTC
NA,NA,TRBJ2-5,TRBV30,CAWTQNQETQYF,TGTGCCTGGACCCAAAACCAAGAGACCCAGTACTTC
TRBD1,once,TRBJ2-7,TRBV19,CASSITGAYEQYF,TGTGCCAGTAGTATCACAGGGGCGTACGAGCAGTACTTC
NA,NA,TRBJ2-7,TRBV11-1,CASSLVGGMGYEQYF,TGTGCCAGCAGCTTAGTAGGAGGGATGGGCTACGAGCAGTACTTC
TRBD1,NA,TRBJ2-7,TRBV6-4,CAIFNTMGQGRFSYEQYF,TGTGCCATCTTCAACACCATGGGACAGGGCCGTTTCTCCTACGAGCAGTACTTC
TRBD2,NA,TRBJ2-3,TRBV19,CASSIDRFGRNTDTQYF,TGTGCCAGTAGTATAGATCGTTTCGGGAGGAACACAGATACGCAGTATTTT
TRBD1,NA,TRBJ2-1,TRBV11-3,CASSRRDRDEQFF,TGTGCCAGCAGCCGCCGGGACAGAGATGAGCAGTTCTTC
TRBD1,NA,TRBJ2-2,TRBV6-5,CASSYYDRANTGELFF,TGTGCCAGCAGTTACTATGACAGGGCAAACACCGGGGAGCTGTTTTTT
TRBD1,NA,TRBJ2-5,TRBV5-4,CASSLGGQVTTQETQYF,TGTGCCAGCAGCTTGGGGGGACAGGTGACGACTCAAGAGACCCAGTACTTC
NA,NA,TRBJ1-1,TRBV6-5,CASSYTTVNTEAFF,TGTGCCAGCAGTTACACGACAGTAAACACTGAAGCTTTCTTT